This T cell receptor beta chain was recorded in a study of cytotoxic CD8 clonotypes in ibrutinib-treated CLL. Study findings and constraints: Few clonotypes were public, and these shrank or held steady under treatment.

CDR1 and CDR2 from the germline V gene are SGHTA and FQGNSA. Deletions cut 1 base from V and 6 bases from J, with 18 bases between. The CDR3 sequence is 16 residues long. Only in-frame clones appear in the TCRdb table, and some are missing; sequencing was by immunoSEQ multiplex PCR. The sample lists a few hundred thousand clones, 60% to 75% occurring once. Comments on this clone: The antigen is not known.

The chain recombines TRBV7-2 with TRBJ1-2; the D is unclear. This material consisted of PBMCs, taken after 24 months of ibrutinib treatment. The TCR originated in a human donor with chronic lymphocytic leukemia. The CDR3 bases are TGTGCCAGCAGCTTAGATCGTGGTGGCCGCGAGAATGGCTACACCTTC. Its protein product is CASSLDRGGRENGYTF.